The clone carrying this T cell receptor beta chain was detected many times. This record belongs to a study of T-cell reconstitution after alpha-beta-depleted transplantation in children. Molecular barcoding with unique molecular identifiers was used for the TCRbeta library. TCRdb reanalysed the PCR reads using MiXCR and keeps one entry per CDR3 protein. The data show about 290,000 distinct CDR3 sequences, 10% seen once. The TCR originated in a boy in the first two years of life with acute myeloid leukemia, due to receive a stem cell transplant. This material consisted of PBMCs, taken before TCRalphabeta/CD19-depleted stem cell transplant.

In nucleotides, the CDR3 is TGTGCCAGCAGTTCCAAAGCCATGAAAACTAGCGGGAGTAGAGATACGCAGTATTTT. This codes for CASSSKAMKTSGSRDTQYF. The rearrangement joins TRBV6-5 to TRBJ2-3, with 11 bases aligning to TRBD2. V shed 4 bases and J 5 bases; nucleotides not matched to a gene: 17. CDR3 length: 19 residues. Germline loops: CDR1 MNHEY, CDR2 SVGAGI.